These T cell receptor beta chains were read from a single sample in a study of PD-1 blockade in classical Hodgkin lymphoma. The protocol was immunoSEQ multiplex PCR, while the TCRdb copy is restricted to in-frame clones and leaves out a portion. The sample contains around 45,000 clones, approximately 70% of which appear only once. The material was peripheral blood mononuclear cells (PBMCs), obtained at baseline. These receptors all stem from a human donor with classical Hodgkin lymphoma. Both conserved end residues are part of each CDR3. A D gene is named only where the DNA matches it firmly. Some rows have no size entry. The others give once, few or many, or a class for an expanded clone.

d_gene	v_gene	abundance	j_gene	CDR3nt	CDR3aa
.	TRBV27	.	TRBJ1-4	TGTGCCAGCAGTTTTCTGTCGGCAGGAGGGGAAAAACTGTTTTTT	CASSFLSAGGEKLFF
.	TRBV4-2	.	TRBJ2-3	TGTGGCAGTCAGGGGAGCACAGATACGCAGTATTTT	CGSQGSTDTQYF
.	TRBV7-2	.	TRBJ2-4	TGTGCCAGCAGCTTAGAGGGGGCCAAAAACATTCAGTACTTC	CASSLEGAKNIQYF
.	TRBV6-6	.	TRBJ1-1	TGTGCCAGCAGCCCTCAGACAGTGAACACTGAAGCTTTCTTT	CASSPQTVNTEAFF
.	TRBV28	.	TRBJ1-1	TGTGCCAGCAGTTTACTGGCGGGGGGAAACACTGAAGCTTTCTTT	CASSLLAGGNTEAFF
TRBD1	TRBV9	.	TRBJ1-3	TGTGCCAGCAGCGTTAGACAGGGGCTCGGAAACACCATATATTTT	CASSVRQGLGNTIYF
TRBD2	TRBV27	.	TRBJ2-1	TGTGCCAGCAGTGTCCTACTAGCGGGGGTTGTGTACAATGAGCAGTTCTTC	CASSVLLAGVVYNEQFF
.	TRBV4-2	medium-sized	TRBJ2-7	TGTGCCAGCAGCCAAGATTTAGACAGCTCCTACGAGCAGTACTTC	CASSQDLDSSYEQYF
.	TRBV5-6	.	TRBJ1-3	TGTGCCAGCAGCTTGGGAGTCCTCGCCAGGGTGGCAAACACCATATATTTT	CASSLGVLARVANTIYF
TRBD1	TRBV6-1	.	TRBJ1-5	TGTGCCAGCAGGACTCCGGACAGGGGCCCTGGTGGCCAGCATTTT	CASRTPDRGPGGQHF
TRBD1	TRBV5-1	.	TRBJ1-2	TGTGCCAGCAGCTTGGGACAGGGAGGTCGCTATGGCTACACCTTC	CASSLGQGGRYGYTF
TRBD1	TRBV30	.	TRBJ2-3	TGTGCCTGGAGTATAGGGACAGGTGGCACAGATACGCAGTATTTT	CAWSIGTGGTDTQYF
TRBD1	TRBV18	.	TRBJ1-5	TGTGCCAGCTCCTCTGGGCACAGGGGAACTCAGCCCCAGCATTTT	CASSSGHRGTQPQHF
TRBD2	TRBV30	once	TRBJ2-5	TGTGCCTGGAGTGGTTCTAGCGGGGGCCTCTTGGAGACCCAGTACTTC	CAWSGSSGGLLETQYF
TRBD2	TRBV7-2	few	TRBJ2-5	TGTGCCAGCAGCTTAGGGGGGGGAGTACAAGAGACCCAGTACTTC	CASSLGGGVQETQYF
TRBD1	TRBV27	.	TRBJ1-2	TGTGCCAGCAGTCCCTCCAACAGGGGCCCCAGCAGATATGGCTACACCTTC	CASSPSNRGPSRYGYTF
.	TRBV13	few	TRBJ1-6	TGTGCCAGCAGGACTACGAAGGGGGATCATTCACCCCTCCACTTT	CASRTTKGDHSPLHF
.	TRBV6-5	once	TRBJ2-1	TGTGCCAGCAGCGAGAGTTACTACTCCTACAATGAGCAGTTCTTC	CASSESYYSYNEQFF
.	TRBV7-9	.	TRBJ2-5	TGTGCCAGCAGCTCATACGCAGAGAGGGAGACCCAGTACTTC	CASSSYAERETQYF
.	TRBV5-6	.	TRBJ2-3	TGTGCCAGCAGCAGACTAGGGGGCACAGATACGCAGTATTTT	CASSRLGGTDTQYF
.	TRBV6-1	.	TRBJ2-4	TGTGCCAGCAGTGAGCAGGGGGGGGCTAAAAACATTCAGTACTTC	CASSEQGGAKNIQYF
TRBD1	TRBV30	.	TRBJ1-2	TGTGCCTGGAGTTTAGGACAGGACCGCTATGGCTACACCTTC	CAWSLGQDRYGYTF
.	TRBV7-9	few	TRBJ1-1	TGTGCCAGCAGCCGAACGGTCACTGAAGCTTTCTTT	CASSRTVTEAFF
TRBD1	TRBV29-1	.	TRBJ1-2	TGCAGCGTTGAAGTCAGGGGGCTGAAAGGCTACACCTTC	CSVEVRGLKGYTF
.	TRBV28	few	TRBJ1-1	TGTGCCAGCAGTATGACAGGCTTGAACACTGAAGCTTTCTTT	CASSMTGLNTEAFF
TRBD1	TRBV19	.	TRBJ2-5	TGTGCCAGTAGTACTGGGACAGGGACAGAGACCCAGTACTTC	CASSTGTGTETQYF